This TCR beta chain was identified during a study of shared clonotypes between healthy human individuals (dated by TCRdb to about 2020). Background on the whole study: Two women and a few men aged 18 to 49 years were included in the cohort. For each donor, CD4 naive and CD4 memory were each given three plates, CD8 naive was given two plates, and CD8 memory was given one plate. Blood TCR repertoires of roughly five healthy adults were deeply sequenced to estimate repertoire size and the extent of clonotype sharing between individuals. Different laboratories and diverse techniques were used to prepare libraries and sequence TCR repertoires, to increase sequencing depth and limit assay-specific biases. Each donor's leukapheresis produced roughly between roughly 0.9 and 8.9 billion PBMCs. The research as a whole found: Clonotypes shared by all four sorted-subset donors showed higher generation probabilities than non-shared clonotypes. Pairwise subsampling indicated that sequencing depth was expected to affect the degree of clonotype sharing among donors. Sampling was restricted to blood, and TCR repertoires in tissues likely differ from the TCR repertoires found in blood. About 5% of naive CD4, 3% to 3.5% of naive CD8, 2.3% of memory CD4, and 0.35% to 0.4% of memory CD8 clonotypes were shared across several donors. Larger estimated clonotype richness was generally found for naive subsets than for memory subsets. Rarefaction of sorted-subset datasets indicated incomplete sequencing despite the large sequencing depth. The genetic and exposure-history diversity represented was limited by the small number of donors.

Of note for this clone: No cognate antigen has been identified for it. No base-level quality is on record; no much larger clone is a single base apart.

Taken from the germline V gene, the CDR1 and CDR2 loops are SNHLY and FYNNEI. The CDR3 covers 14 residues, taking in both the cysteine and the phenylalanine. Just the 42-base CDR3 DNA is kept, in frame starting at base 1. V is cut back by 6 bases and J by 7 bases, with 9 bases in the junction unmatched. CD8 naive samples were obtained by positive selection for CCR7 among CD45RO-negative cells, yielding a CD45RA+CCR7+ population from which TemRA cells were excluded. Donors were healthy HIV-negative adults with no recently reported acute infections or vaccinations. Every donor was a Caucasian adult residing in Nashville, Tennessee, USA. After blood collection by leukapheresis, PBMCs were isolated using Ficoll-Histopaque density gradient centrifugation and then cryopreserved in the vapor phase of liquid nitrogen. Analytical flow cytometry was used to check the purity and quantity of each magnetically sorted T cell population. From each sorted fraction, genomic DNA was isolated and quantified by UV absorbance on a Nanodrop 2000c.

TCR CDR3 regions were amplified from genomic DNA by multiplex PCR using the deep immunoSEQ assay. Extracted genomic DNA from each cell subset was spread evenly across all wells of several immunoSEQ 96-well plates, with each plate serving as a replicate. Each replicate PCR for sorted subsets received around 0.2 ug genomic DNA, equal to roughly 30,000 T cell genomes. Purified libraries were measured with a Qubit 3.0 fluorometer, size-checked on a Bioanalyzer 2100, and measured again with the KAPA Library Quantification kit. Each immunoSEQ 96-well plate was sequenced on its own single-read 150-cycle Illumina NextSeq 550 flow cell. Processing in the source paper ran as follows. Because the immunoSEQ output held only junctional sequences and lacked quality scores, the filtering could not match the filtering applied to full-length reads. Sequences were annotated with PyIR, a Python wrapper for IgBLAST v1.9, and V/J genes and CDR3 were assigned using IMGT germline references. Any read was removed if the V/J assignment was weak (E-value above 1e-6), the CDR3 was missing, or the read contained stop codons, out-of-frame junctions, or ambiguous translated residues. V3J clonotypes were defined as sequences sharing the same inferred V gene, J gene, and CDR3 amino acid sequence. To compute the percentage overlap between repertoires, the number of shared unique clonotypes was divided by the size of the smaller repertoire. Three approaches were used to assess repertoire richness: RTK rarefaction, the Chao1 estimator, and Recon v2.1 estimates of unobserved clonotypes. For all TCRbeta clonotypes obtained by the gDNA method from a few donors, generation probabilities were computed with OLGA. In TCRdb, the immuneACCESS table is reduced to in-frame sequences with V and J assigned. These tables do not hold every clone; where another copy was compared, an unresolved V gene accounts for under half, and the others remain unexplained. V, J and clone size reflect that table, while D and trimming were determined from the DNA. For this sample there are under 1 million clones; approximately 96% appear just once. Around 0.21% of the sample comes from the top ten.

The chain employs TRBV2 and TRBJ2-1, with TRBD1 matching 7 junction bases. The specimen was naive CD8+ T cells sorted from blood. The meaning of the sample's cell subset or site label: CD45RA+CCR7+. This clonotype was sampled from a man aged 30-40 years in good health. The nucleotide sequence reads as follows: TGTGCCAGCAGAACAGGGGTTATCGGGAATGAGCAGTTCTTC. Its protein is CASRTGVIGNEQFF.